This is a list of T cell receptor beta chains from one sample in a study of untreated major depressive disorder. Profiling relied on immunoSEQ multiplex PCR, and the TCRdb table lists in-frame clones only, not all of them. The table lists 20,000 to 25,000 clones, just under 95% of them singletons. Sequenced: CD4+ T cells from PBMCs. Source of these receptors: a man younger than 40 in good health. Both conserved end residues are part of each CDR3. The D gene is left open where the match is weak. Clone sizes are given selectively: once, few, many, or a class where the clone is expanded.

>TRBJ2-7|TRBV9|TRBD2|.
TGTGCCAGCAGCGGCGGGAGGACTTCCTACGAGCAGTACTTC
CASSGGRTSYEQYF
>TRBJ2-7|TRBV9|TRBD1|once
TGTGCCAGCAGCTTCCGACAGGGGTTGGGCTACGAGCAGTACTTC
CASSFRQGLGYEQYF
>TRBJ2-7|TRBV5-6|.|.
TGTGCCAGCAGCTTGGACCAAGGAGCCCAGTACTTC
CASSLDQGAQYF
>TRBJ1-2|TRBV6-5|.|.
TGTGCCAGCAGTTCCCCCCTGTTGAGGGGTTCCTATGGCTACACCTTC
CASSSPLLRGSYGYTF
>TRBJ2-2|TRBV6-1|TRBD1|once
TGTGCCAGCAGTGTTACAGGGGGCTGGGACGGGGAGCTGTTTTTT
CASSVTGGWDGELFF
>TRBJ1-2|TRBV30|TRBD1|.
TGTGCCTGGAGTCGGGACAGACCCTATGGCTACACCTTC
CAWSRDRPYGYTF
>TRBJ2-7|TRBV4-3|.|few
TGCGCCAGCAGCCAAGGCAGTGTATCCTACGAGCAGTACTTC
CASSQGSVSYEQYF
>TRBJ1-1|TRBV4-3|.|.
TGCGCCAGCAGCCAAGCGGTAGCGGTGAACACTGAAGCTTTCTTT
CASSQAVAVNTEAFF
>TRBJ2-7|TRBV11-2|.|.
TGTGCCAGCAGCCATTATCAGGAGACCTACGAGCAGTACTTC
CASSHYQETYEQYF
>TRBJ1-2|TRBV6-1|TRBD1|.
TGTGCCAGCACCATACTACAGGGGGACTATGGCTACACCTTC
CASTILQGDYGYTF
>TRBJ2-3|TRBV6-5|TRBD2|.
TGTGCCAGCAGGACTAGCGGAATCACGACGCAGTATTTT
CASRTSGITTQYF
>TRBJ2-3|TRBV28|.|once
TGTGCCAGCCGTATACCCGGTCGCATTTACACAGATACGCAGTATTTT
CASRIPGRIYTDTQYF
>TRBJ2-7|TRBV15|.|.
TGTGCCACCAGCAGGGGCGGACAGAGCGAGCAGTACTTC
CATSRGGQSEQYF
>TRBJ2-1|TRBV4-2|TRBD2|.
TGTGCCAGCAGCCAAGAAGGCGGGGGGATCGATGAGCAGTTCTTC
CASSQEGGGIDEQFF
>TRBJ2-2|TRBV30|TRBD1|.
TGTGCCTGGAGAGGGGACAGGAGGAACACCGGGGAGCTGTTTTTT
CAWRGDRRNTGELFF
>TRBJ1-2|TRBV29-1|.|.
TGCAGCGTTGTAGGGACCTATGGCTACACCTTC
CSVVGTYGYTF
>TRBJ2-1|TRBV5-1|.|.
TGCGCCAGCAGCCCGGTAGTAGGGAGCTCCTACAATGAGCAGTTCTTC
CASSPVVGSSYNEQFF
>TRBJ2-7|TRBV13|TRBD2|.
TGTGCCAGCAGCTTAAGATGGGAGGGCGAGCAGTACTTC
CASSLRWEGEQYF
>TRBJ2-1|TRBV4-1|TRBD1|.
TGCGCCAGCAGCCAACTGGGACAGGGAATAGTTCTATCCTACAATGAGCAGTTCTTC
CASSQLGQGIVLSYNEQFF
>TRBJ1-1|TRBV27|.|.
TGTGCCAGCAGTTTATCGGGGGTGGGCACTGAAGCTTTCTTT
CASSLSGVGTEAFF
>TRBJ2-6|TRBV2|.|.
TGTGCCACCCCCCGGGACGGGGGGCGCTCTGGGGCCAACGTCCTGACTTTC
CATPRDGGRSGANVLTF
>TRBJ1-1|TRBV9|TRBD1|.
TGTGCCAGCAGCGGCAGGGGGCGCGGTGAAGCTTTCTTT
CASSGRGRGEAFF
>TRBJ2-1|TRBV7-2|.|.
TGTGCCAGCAGCTTAGAGGTCGATAGAAATGAGCAGTTCTTC
CASSLEVDRNEQFF
>TRBJ2-3|TRBV18|TRBD2|once
TGTGCCAGCTCACCTGGACTAGCGGGAGGCACAGATACGCAGTATTTT
CASSPGLAGGTDTQYF
>TRBJ1-2|TRBV4-3|.|.
TGCGCCAGCAGCCTTGGACCGATTCCCCTCTATGGCTACACCTTC
CASSLGPIPLYGYTF
>TRBJ2-2|TRBV6-5|.|.
TGTGCCAGCTTTAGCATTCCGGGCACCGGGGAGCTGTTTTTT
CASFSIPGTGELFF
>TRBJ2-7|TRBV28|.|.
TGTGCCAGTCAGGGAAGGGCCGAGCAGTACTTC
CASQGRAEQYF
>TRBJ1-1|TRBV7-3|.|.
TGTGCCAGCAGCTTATCAGGCGGAGACACTGAAGCTTTCTTT
CASSLSGGDTEAFF
>TRBJ2-5|TRBV5-6|.|.
TGTGCCAGCAGCTTTGGGAAGACTTGGGAGACCCAGTACTTC
CASSFGKTWETQYF
>TRBJ2-4|TRBV5-1|.|.
TGCGCCAGCAGCTTGGGCGTACGGGGAGCCAAAAACATTCAGTACTTC
CASSLGVRGAKNIQYF
>TRBJ2-2|TRBV29-1|TRBD2|.
TGCAGCGTCATAGTCGGGAGGACCGGGGAGCTGTTTTTT
CSVIVGRTGELFF
>TRBJ2-1|TRBV7-8|TRBD2|.
TGTGCCAGCAGCTTAGGCACAGCGGGGGGCTACAATGAGCAGTTCTTC
CASSLGTAGGYNEQFF
>TRBJ1-2|TRBV27|.|.
TGTGCCAGCAGTCCTGGGGCAGCCTCTAAGGGTGGCTACACCTTC
CASSPGAASKGGYTF
>TRBJ2-1|TRBV7-2|TRBD2|.
TGTGCCAGCAGCTTAGTCACTAGCGGGACCGGTTACAATGAGCAGTTCTTC
CASSLVTSGTGYNEQFF
>TRBJ1-2|TRBV28|TRBD1|.
TGTGCCAGCAGGACAGACAGGGGACCTAACTATGGCTACACCTTC
CASRTDRGPNYGYTF
>TRBJ2-7|TRBV10-3|.|.
TGTGCCATCAGTGAGTCTGTCGCATACGAGCAGTACTTC
CAISESVAYEQYF
>TRBJ1-5|TRBV19|.|once
TGTGCCAGTAGCCGATCCTCTCGGAGAGTCCTAGCAAATCAGCCCCAGCATTTT
CASSRSSRRVLANQPQHF
>TRBJ2-1|TRBV2|.|.
TGTGCCATCCTCAAGACTAGTCCCTACAATGAGCAGTTCTTC
CAILKTSPYNEQFF
>TRBJ2-7|TRBV7-2|.|once
TGTGCCTCTCGGGGGGCTAGCGGCTACGAGCAGTACTTC
CASRGASGYEQYF
>TRBJ1-5|TRBV2|.|.
TGTGCCAGCAGTGAGGGCAGAAACAATCAGCCCCAGCATTTT
CASSEGRNNQPQHF
>TRBJ2-1|TRBV18|.|.
TGTGCCAGCTCACCAACTGACGGCTCCTACAATGAGCAGTTCTTC
CASSPTDGSYNEQFF
>TRBJ1-2|TRBV29-1|.|few
TGCAGCGTTGTACAGGGAAGCTATGGCTACACCTTC
CSVVQGSYGYTF
>TRBJ2-3|TRBV5-1|.|.
TGCGCCAGCAGCCCGGCCCAGGCAGGCGCAGATACGCAGTATTTT
CASSPAQAGADTQYF
>TRBJ1-2|TRBV4-3|.|.
TGCGCCAGCAGCCCCAACCCCCAGGGATACGGCTATGGCTACACCTTC
CASSPNPQGYGYGYTF
>TRBJ2-5|TRBV29-1|.|once
TGCAGCGTTGGGTATGGGACCGCAGGACGAGAGACCCAGTACTTC
CSVGYGTAGRETQYF
>TRBJ1-5|TRBV4-3|.|.
TGCGCCAGCAGCCGCGCTCAGGGGATCAATCAGCCCCAGCATTTT
CASSRAQGINQPQHF
>TRBJ2-1|TRBV7-3|TRBD2|.
TGTGCCAGCAGCCCCTTAGCGGGAGAGAGGGCTGAGCAGTTCTTC
CASSPLAGERAEQFF
>TRBJ2-7|TRBV6-6|TRBD1|.
TGTGCCAGCAGTTCATTAGGTGGACAGGGGGGAGGCGAGCAGTACTTC
CASSSLGGQGGGEQYF
>TRBJ2-2|TRBV2|TRBD2|.
TGTGCCAGCAGTGAATCGGGGGGAGGTAACACCGGGGAGCTGTTTTTT
CASSESGGGNTGELFF
>TRBJ2-7|TRBV7-2|.|.
TGTGCCAGCAGCACGACATACGGAGGCTACGAGCAGTACTTC
CASSTTYGGYEQYF
>TRBJ2-3|TRBV6-6|TRBD2|.
TGTGCCAGCAGTTACTTTAGCGGGACCACAGATACGCAGTATTTT
CASSYFSGTTDTQYF
>TRBJ1-3|TRBV10-3|TRBD1|.
TGTGCCATCAGTACAGGGGGCTCTGGAAACACCATATATTTT
CAISTGGSGNTIYF
>TRBJ2-3|TRBV5-1|.|.
TGCGCCAGCAGCTTGGTTGGAGATACGCAGTATTTT
CASSLVGDTQYF